The clone carrying this T cell receptor beta chain came up once. The antigen remains unidentified. Trimming cost V 5 bases and J 4 bases, with 11 bases left between them. The germline CDR1 and CDR2 sequences are LNHDA and SQIVND (reference sequence). The CDR3 contains 13 residues. Generated by immunoSEQ multiplex PCR, the TCRdb table keeps only in-frame clones and is missing some. Found here are 55,000 or so clones, 82% of them singletons; the top ten hold approximately 6.1%. These data are taken from a study of radiotherapy plus CTLA-4 blockade in lung cancer. Study background: Objective responses arose in 15% to 20% of patients, and about 32% experienced disease control. Study-wide results and limits: Reports state that early shifts in blood T cell clones, with interferon-beta, best predicted response.

This clonotype originated in a human donor with non-small cell lung cancer whose response to radiotherapy plus ipilimumab could not be evaluated. The chain joins TRBV19 to TRBJ1-1; the D gene is possibly TRBD1 (6 bases). The sample was peripheral blood, taken from a patient treated with radiotherapy plus ipilimumab. The CDR3 loop is CASSQTGSTEAFF. CDR3 coding DNA: TGTGCCAGTAGTCAGACAGGCAGCACTGAAGCTTTCTTT.